The subject of this entry is one T cell receptor beta chain. This record belongs to a study of OX40 agonist ivuxolimab in advanced cancers. Study-level information: An agonistic human IgG2 monoclonal antibody against OX40 (CD134) was given. Males comprised 70% to 85% of the group, whose mean age was about 60 years (range 23 to 79). Dose-escalation cases comprised hepatocellular carcinoma, melanoma, renal cell or head and neck cancer.

V shed 4 bases, J shed 0 bases, and the junction held 6 bases outside the gene matches. This CDR3 region has 16 residues. Germline V lookup: CDR1 SGHNT, CDR2 YYREEE (reference sequence). Profiled with immunoSEQ multiplex PCR; TCRdb holds only in-frame clones, not every one. The sample contains some 90,000 clones, around nine tenths of which appear only once. The chain has TRBV5-4 and TRBJ2-2, with 7 nucleotides matching TRBD1. The sequencing used CD4+ or CD8+ T cells sorted from blood, collected in a trial of the OX40 agonist ivuxolimab. The receptor was derived from an adult with an advanced solid tumor such as melanoma, head and neck, liver or kidney cancer. In DNA form, the CDR3 reads TGTGCCAGCAGCCTCTACAGGGGCGCGAACACCGGGGAGCTGTTTTTT. This encodes CASSLYRGANTGELFF. Full variable domain (missing parts from reference TRBV5-4 and TRBJ2-2): ETGVTQSPTHLIKTRGQQVTLRCSSQSGHNTVSWYQQALGQGPQFIFQYYREEENGRGNFPPRFSGLQFPNYSSELNVNALELDDSALYLCASSLYRGANTGELFFGEGSRLTVL.